The clone carrying this T cell receptor beta chain showed up just a few times. Germline assignment: CDR1 MGHRA and CDR2 YSYEKL. CDR3 length: 15 residues. V lost 4 bases and J lost 4, with 14 bases in between. The data are from a study of control samples from healthy donors and cancer patients. Produced via immunoSEQ multiplex PCR; TCRdb's table is partial and in-frame only. The sample yields around 84,000 clones, more than 65% seen once. Sequencing was performed on PBMCs. The chain combines TRBV4-1 with TRBJ1-3; D is ambiguous. The TCR was taken from a man between 60 and 75 years old with head and neck cancer. The chain's CDR3 is CASSLRGGKGNTIYF. Here the CDR3 DNA reads TGCGCCAGCAGCCTCCGGGGAGGAAAAGGAAACACCATATATTTT.